Listed here are 8 T cell receptor beta chains from one sample, sequenced in a study of blood T cells in healthy people across ages. Then a second PCR, running roughly 6 to 12 cycles, was carried out with a sample-barcoded 5' primer and a J-beta primer mix. TCRdb analysed the 5' RACE reads with MiXCR anew, one entry per CDR3 protein. Of 550,000 to 650,000 distinct CDR3 sequences in the sample, approximately 30% were seen once. The sequenced sample consisted of blood. These receptors originate from a woman of 80 years or more in good health.

This chain joins TRBV7-2 and TRBJ1-2; no firm D call. V lost 5 bases and J lost 4, with 11 bases in between. Germline-derived CDR1 and CDR2 are SGHTA and FQGNSA. This CDR3 region has 13 residues. The DNA for the CDR3 is TGTGCCAGCAGCATTACAGCGCTCTATGGCTACACCTTC. Translated: CASSITALYGYTF. The full variable domain, in which reference TRBV7-2 and TRBJ1-2 provide the parts outside the CDR3, is GAGVSQSPSNKVTEKGKDVELRCDPISGHTALYWYRQSLGQGLEFLIYFQGNSAPDKSGLPSDRFSAERTGGSVSTLTIQRTQQEDSAVYLCASSITALYGYTFGSGTRLTVV.

Worth noting for this clonotype: A much bigger clone sits one base away, suggesting this may be a read error. The chain couples TRBV12-3 or TRBV12-4 to TRBJ1-1, with 11 bases identical to TRBD1. The CDR3 spans 16 residues. Losses at the gene ends were 4 bases for V and 4 bases for J; bases not matched to a gene: 8. The CDR3 DNA reads as TGTGCCAGCAGTTCTTTAACCGGGACAGGGGGCACTGAAGCTTTCTTT. Its protein is CASSSLTGTGGTEAFF.

V gene TRBV12-3 or TRBV12-4 combines with J gene TRBJ2-7; 7 bases are a match to TRBD1. The V and J ends lost 3 bases and 10 bases, in that order; junction bases with no gene match: 6. This CDR3 region has 12 residues. As DNA, the CDR3 is TGTGCCAGCAGTTTCATAGGGGGCGAACAGTACTTC. Amino acids: CASSFIGGEQYF.

This clonotype was detected many times. V is TRBV28 and J is TRBJ2-6, with D unclear. CDR3 length: 15 amino acids. V lost 6 bases, J lost 4 bases, and 13 bases lay in between. The germline gives CDR1 MDHEN, CDR2 SYDVKM. As DNA, the CDR3 is TGTGCCAGCAGGGACCCTGGGTACGGGGCCAACGTCCTGACTTTC. Amino acids: CASRDPGYGANVLTF.

This clonotype was picked up many times. The genes are TRBV29-1 and TRBJ2-3; D remains unclear. CDR3 length equals 12 residues. The germline CDR1 and CDR2 sequences are SQVTM and ANQGSEA. Trimming removed 1 base at V and 5 bases at J, with 7 bases between. The CDR3 sequence: CSVEVFGDTQYF. In DNA, the CDR3 is TGCAGCGTTGAAGTCTTCGGAGATACGCAGTATTTT.

In regard to this clonotype: This may stem from a read error, because a much larger clone lies one nucleotide away. The J gene is TRBJ2-7, the V gene TRBV20-1; tentative D call: TRBD1 (6 bases). Near its end, the DNA agrees better with TRBJ2-1, so the J call may be wrong. In germline, CDR1 is DFQATT, CDR2 SNEGSKA (reference sequence). This CDR3 comprises 12 residues. The CDR3, as DNA: TGCAGTGCTATCAGGGGTTCCTACGAGCAGTTCTTC. Translating gives CSAIRGSYEQFF.

Notes on this clonotype: A much larger clonotype is one base distant, so this may be a read error. The V call is TRBV5-6, the J call TRBJ2-5; D may be TRBD2 (6 bases). V dropped 4 bases and J dropped 5 bases, with 15 bases sitting between them. CDR1 is SGHDT, CDR2 YYEEEE, per germline. This CDR3 spans 14 amino acids. The CDR3 here is CASSEDGGRETQYF. DNA for the CDR3: TGTGCCAGCAGCGAGGACGGGGGAAGGGAGACCCAGTACTTC.

The genes are TRBV29-1 and TRBJ2-5; D not resolved. The CDR3 totals 11 residues. V was trimmed by 6 bases and J by 3 bases, leaving 8 bases between them. Germline CDR1 and CDR2: SQVTM and ANQGSEA. In DNA, the CDR3 is TGCAGCGTAATGACCGAAGAGACCCAGTACTTC. Residues: CSVMTEETQYF.